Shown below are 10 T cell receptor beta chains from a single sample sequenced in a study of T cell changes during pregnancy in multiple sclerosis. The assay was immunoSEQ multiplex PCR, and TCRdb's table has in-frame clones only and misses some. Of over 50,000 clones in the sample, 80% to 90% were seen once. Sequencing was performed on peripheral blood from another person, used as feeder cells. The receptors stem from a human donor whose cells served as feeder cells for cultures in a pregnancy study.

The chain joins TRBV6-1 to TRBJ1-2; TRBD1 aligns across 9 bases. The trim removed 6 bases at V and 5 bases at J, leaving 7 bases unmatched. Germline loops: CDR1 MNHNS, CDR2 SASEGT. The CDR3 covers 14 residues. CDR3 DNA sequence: TGTGCCAGCAGATCACAGGGACAGGGTTATGGCTACACCTTC. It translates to CASRSQGQGYGYTF.

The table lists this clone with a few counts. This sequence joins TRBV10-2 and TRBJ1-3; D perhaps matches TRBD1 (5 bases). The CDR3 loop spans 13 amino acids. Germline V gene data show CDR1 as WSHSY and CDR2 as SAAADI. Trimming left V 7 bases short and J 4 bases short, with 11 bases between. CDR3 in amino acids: CASTWDSGNTIYF. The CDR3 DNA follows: TGCGCCAGCACCTGGGACTCCGGAAACACCATATATTTT.

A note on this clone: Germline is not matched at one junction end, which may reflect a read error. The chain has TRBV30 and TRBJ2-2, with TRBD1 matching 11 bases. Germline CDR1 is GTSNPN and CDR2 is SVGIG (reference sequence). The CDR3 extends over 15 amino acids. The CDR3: CALGGDRGYTGELFF. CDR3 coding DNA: TGTGCCCTTGGGGGGGACAGGGGGTACACCGGCGAGCTGTTTTTT.

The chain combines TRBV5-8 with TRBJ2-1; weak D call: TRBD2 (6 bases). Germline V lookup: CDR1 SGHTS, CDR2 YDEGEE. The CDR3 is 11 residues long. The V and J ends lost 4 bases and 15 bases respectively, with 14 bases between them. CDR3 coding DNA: TGTGCCAGCAGCGTAACTAGCCAGGGGTTCTTC. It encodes CASSVTSQGFF.

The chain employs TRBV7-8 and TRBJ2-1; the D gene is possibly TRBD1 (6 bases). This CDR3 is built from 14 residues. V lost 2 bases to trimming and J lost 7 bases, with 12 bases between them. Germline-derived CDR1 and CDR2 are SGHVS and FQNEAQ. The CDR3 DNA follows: TGTGCCAGCAGCTTAAGGGCCGGGACAAATGAGCAGTTCTTC. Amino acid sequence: CASSLRAGTNEQFF.

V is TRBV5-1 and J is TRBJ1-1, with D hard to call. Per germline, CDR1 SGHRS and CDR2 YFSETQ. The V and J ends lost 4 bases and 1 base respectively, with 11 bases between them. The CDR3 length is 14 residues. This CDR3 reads CASSPHQPNTEAFF. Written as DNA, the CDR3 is TGCGCCAGCAGCCCCCATCAGCCGAACACTGAAGCTTTCTTT.

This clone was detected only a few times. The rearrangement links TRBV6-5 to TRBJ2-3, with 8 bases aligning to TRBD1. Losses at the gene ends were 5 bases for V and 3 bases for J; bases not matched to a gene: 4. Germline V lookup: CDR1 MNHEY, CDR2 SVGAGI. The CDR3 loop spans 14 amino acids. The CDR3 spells CASSRDRITDTQYF. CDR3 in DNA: TGTGCCAGCAGTAGGGACAGGATTACAGATACGCAGTATTTT.

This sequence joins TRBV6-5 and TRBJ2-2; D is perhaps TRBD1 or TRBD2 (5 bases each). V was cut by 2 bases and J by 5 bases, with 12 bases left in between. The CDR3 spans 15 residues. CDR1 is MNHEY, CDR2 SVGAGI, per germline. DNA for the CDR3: TGTGCCAGCAGTTACCGGGACCCCGGGACCGGGGAGCTGTTTTTT. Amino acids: CASSYRDPGTGELFF.

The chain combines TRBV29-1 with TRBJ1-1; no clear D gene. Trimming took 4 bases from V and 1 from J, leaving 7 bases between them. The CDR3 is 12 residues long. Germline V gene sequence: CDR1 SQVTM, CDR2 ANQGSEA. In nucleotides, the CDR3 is TGCAGCGTTGCGGGTAGGAACACTGAAGCTTTCTTT. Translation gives CSVAGRNTEAFF.

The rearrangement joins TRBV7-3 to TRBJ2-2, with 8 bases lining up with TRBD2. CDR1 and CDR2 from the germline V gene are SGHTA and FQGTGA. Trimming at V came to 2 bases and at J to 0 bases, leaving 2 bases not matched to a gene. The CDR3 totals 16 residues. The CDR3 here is CASSLSGLANTGELFF. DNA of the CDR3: TGTGCCAGCAGCTTATCGGGACTAGCGAACACCGGGGAGCTGTTTTTT.